The 16 T cell receptor beta chains below come from one sample, sequenced in a study of T cell repertoires in cytomegalovirus infection (dated by TCRdb to between 2017 and 2020). Reads for this sample came from an Illumina HiSeq 1500. TCRdb cleaned the public reads at Q25 with fastp, built clones with MiXCR and kept in-frame beta chains. Every entry covers one CDR3 protein and lists the most common genes and DNA from its rows. This sample is represented by about 740,000 distinct CDR3 sequences; around 30% of them were singletons. 15% to 20% of the sample is held by the ten biggest clonotypes. For these receptors, no antigen is known. What this sample's treatment or condition label stands for: in vitro stimulation with specific CMV peptide epitopes to enrich CMV-specific T cells. Sequences were derived from cultured PBMCs, sampled from culture after CMV antigen stimulation. These TCRs come from a human donor in good health (CMV status not recorded). Some clones in this sample may be carry-over from other donors' samples.

This chain uses TRBV25-1 with TRBJ2-5; D perhaps matches TRBD1 (6 bases). This CDR3 region has 14 residues. V was clipped by 4 bases and J by 3 bases, with 12 bases between them. The germline CDR1 and CDR2 sequences are MGHDK and SYGVNS. The CDR3 sequence: CASSGLQGKETQYF. The CDR3 DNA follows: TGTGCCAGCAGTGGCCTACAGGGAAAAGAGACCCAGTACTTC.

This sequence joins TRBV7-9 and TRBJ2-7; possible D gene TRBD2, 6 bases. The germline V gene has CDR1 SEHNR and CDR2 FQNEAQ (reference sequence). CDR3 size: 14 residues. Trimming took off 5 bases at V and 6 bases at J, with 17 bases between the two ends. The CDR3 here is CASSPPGVVREQYF. CDR3 coding DNA: TGTGCCAGCAGCCCCCCGGGGGTGGTCCGCGAGCAGTACTTC.

V usage is TRBV28 and J usage is TRBJ1-4, with D possibly being TRBD1 (5 bases). The CDR3 consists of 15 residues. Germline CDR1 MDHEN, CDR2 SYDVKM. Between the trimmed V and J ends, which lost 2 bases and 7 bases, there was a span of 14 bases. Here the CDR3 reads CASSLAGRRGEKLFF. CDR3 nucleotide sequence: TGTGCCAGCAGTTTAGCGGGCCGGAGGGGTGAAAAACTGTTTTTT.

The chain carries TRBV6-6 and TRBJ1-4; D ambiguous. Germline V gene data show CDR1 as MNHNY and CDR2 as SVGAGI (reference sequence). Between the trimmed V and J ends, which lost 2 bases and 0 bases, there was a span of 16 bases. This CDR3 has 18 residues. CDR3 loop: CASSYPFDRIATNEKLFF. CDR3 DNA: TGTGCCAGCAGTTACCCGTTTGACCGGATTGCAACTAATGAAAAACTGTTTTTT.

This clonotype was counted many times. This chain uses TRBV7-2 with TRBJ1-4; TRBD1 is a possible D gene (6 bases). There are 14 residues in the CDR3. The germline CDR1 and CDR2 sequences are SGHTA and FQGNSA. V lost 2 bases, J lost 7 bases, and 11 bases lay in between. CDR3: CASSLNRASEKLFF. DNA of the CDR3: TGTGCCAGCAGCTTAAACAGGGCGTCTGAAAAACTGTTTTTT.

The table lists this clonotype with a count of one. The chain employs TRBV7-9 and TRBJ2-1; 8 bases map to TRBD2. Trimming cost V 2 bases and J 0 bases; bases outside gene matches: 12. The CDR3 totals 19 residues. In germline, CDR1 is SEHNR, CDR2 FQNEAQ (reference sequence). Written as DNA, the CDR3 is TGTGCCAGCAGCTTATTTGGTACTAGCGGTCTCAGCTCCTACAATGAGCAGTTCTTC. Translated, it gives CASSLFGTSGLSSYNEQFF.

The V call is TRBV19, the J call TRBJ2-7; either TRBD1 or TRBD2 may supply D (5 bases each). Trimming took off 3 bases at V and 6 bases at J, with 12 bases between the two ends. Germline CDR1 reads LNHDA; CDR2 reads SQIVND (reference sequence). The CDR3 has 13 amino acids. This chain's CDR3 is CASSIVWGSEQYF. CDR3 coding DNA: TGTGCCAGTAGTATTGTCTGGGGGAGCGAGCAGTACTTC.

This clonotype was observed a handful of times. The chain links TRBV12-3 or TRBV12-4 to TRBJ1-5, with D possibly being TRBD1 (6 bases). The germline V and J ends were trimmed by 1 base and 9 bases, with 16 bases remaining between them. This CDR3 comprises 15 residues. The CDR3 nucleotides read TGTGCCAGCAGTTTAGAAGGGGGTGGCGGGCTGCCCCAGCATTTT. Its protein product is CASSLEGGGGLPQHF.

This CDR3 reads CASSHRTGRANEQFF. The CDR3, as DNA: TGTGCCAGCAGTCACCGGACAGGGAGGGCCAATGAGCAGTTCTTC. V is TRBV6-1 and J is TRBJ2-1; D perhaps matches TRBD1 (8 bases). Germline CDR1 and CDR2: MNHNS and SASEGT. The V and J ends lost 5 bases and 6 bases respectively, with 17 bases between them. The CDR3 runs to 15 residues.

This clonotype was recorded many times. The chain is built from TRBV19 and TRBJ2-3; 8 bases are shared with TRBD2. J gave up 5 bases and V 9 bases, and 10 bases lay outside the gene matches. The CDR3 has 14 amino acids. CDR1 LNHDA and CDR2 SQIVND come from the germline V gene (reference sequence). CDR3 sequence: CASSPTGGGDTQYF. DNA for the CDR3: TGTGCCAGCAGCCCCACCGGGGGGGGAGATACGCAGTATTTT.

The chain combines TRBV6-2 or TRBV6-3 with TRBJ2-7; 8 positions match TRBD2. Germline V CDR1 and CDR2: MNHEY, SVGEGT. V dropped 5 bases and J dropped 5; count of bases not matched to a gene: 11. The CDR3 totals 15 residues. CDR3 coding DNA: TGTGCCAGCAGTAAGCCAAGCGGGAGTTTCGACGAGCAGTACTTC. The encoded protein is CASSKPSGSFDEQYF.

This chain uses TRBV4-1 with TRBJ1-3; maybe TRBD1 (6 bases). CDR1 MGHRA and CDR2 YSYEKL come from the germline V gene. V lost 8 bases and J lost 2, with 22 bases in between. This CDR3 spans 17 amino acids. Here the CDR3 reads CASRPGQTNKPGNTIYF. The CDR3, as DNA: TGCGCCAGCCGCCCCGGACAGACGAACAAGCCTGGAAACACCATATATTTT.

The chain recombines TRBV15 with TRBJ2-7; no reliable D call. The germline V gene encodes CDR1 LNHNV and CDR2 YYDKDF (reference sequence). V dropped 1 base and J dropped 2 bases, with 6 bases sitting between them. The CDR3 totals 13 residues. This CDR3 reads CATSRGLAYEQYF. In DNA form, the CDR3 reads TGTGCCACCAGCAGAGGACTGGCCTACGAGCAGTACTTC.

Many counts were recorded for this clonotype. The J gene is TRBJ2-7, the V gene TRBV7-2; D is possibly TRBD1 (6 bases). Germline lookup yields CDR1 SGHTA and CDR2 FQGNSA. The CDR3 runs to 15 residues. Trimming removed 1 base at V and 5 bases at J, with 15 bases between. The CDR3 nucleotides read TGTGCCAGCAGCTTAGTGTGGCAGGGGATCGACGAGCAGTACTTC. Translation gives CASSLVWQGIDEQYF.

Only one count was recorded for this clonotype. The chain combines TRBV6-6 with TRBJ2-3, with D unclear. CDR3 length equals 10 residues. Germline CDR1 MNHNY, CDR2 SVGAGI (reference sequence). V lost 8 bases and J lost 8, with 8 bases in between. CDR3 region: CASHLGTQYF. Here the CDR3 DNA reads TGTGCCAGCCATCTAGGTACGCAGTATTTT.

V gene TRBV12-3 or TRBV12-4 combines with J gene TRBJ1-5; D might be TRBD1 (5 bases). The CDR3 extends over 15 amino acids. The V end was cut by 8 bases, the J end by 1 base, with 15 bases between. CDR3 residues: CASGPPPGSNQPQHF. As DNA, the CDR3 is TGTGCCAGCGGCCCTCCTCCAGGGAGCAATCAGCCCCAGCATTTT.